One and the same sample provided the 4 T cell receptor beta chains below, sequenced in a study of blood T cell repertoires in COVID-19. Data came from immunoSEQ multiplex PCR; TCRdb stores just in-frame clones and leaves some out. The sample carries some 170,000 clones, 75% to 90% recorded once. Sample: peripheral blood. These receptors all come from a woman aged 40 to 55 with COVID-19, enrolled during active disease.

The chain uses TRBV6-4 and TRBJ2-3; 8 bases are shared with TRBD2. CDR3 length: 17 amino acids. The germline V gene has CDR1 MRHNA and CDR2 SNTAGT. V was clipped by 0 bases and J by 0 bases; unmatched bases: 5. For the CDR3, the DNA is TGTGCCAGCAGTGACTCCGGGGCGGGAGGTAGCACAGATACGCAGTATTTT. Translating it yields CASSDSGAGGSTDTQYF.

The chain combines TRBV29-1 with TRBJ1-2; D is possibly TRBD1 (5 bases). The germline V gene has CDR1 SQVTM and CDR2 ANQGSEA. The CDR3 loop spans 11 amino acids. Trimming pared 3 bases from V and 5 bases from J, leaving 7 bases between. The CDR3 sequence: CSVEKGYGYTF. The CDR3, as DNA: TGCAGCGTTGAGAAGGGGTATGGCTACACCTTC.

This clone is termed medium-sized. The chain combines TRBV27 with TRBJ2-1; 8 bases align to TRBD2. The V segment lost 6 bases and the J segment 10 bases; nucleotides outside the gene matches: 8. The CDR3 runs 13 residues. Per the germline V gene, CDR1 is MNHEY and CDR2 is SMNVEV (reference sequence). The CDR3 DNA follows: TGTGCCAGCAGCCACACCTTAGCGGGGGAGCAGTTCTTC. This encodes CASSHTLAGEQFF.

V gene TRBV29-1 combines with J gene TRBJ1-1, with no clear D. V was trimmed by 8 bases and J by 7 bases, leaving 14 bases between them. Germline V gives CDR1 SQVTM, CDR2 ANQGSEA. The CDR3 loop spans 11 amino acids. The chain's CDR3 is CSLGSGGEAFF. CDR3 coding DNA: TGCAGCCTTGGGAGCGGCGGTGAAGCTTTCTTT. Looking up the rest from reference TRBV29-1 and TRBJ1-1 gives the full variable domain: SAVISQKPSRDICQRGTSLTIQCQVDSQVTMMFWYRQQPGQSLTLIATANQGSEATYESGFVIDKFPISRPNLTFSTLTVSNMSPEDSSIYLCSLGSGGEAFFGQGTRLTVV.